The next 32 T cell receptor beta chains were all read from a single sample in a study of blood T cell repertoires in COVID-19 (dated by TCRdb to about 2020). Library method: the immunoSEQ multiplex PCR assay. What TCRdb holds here is the immuneACCESS table cut down to in-frame rearrangements. Part of the clones is not present; checked against another copy, under half of the missing clones reflect an unresolved V gene, and the others are unexplained. The sample has around 84,000 clones on record, approximately 80% of them singletons. The top ten constitute 18% of the sample. The sequenced material came from peripheral blood. The source is a man aged 80 or over with active or convalescent COVID-19.

This chain links TRBV5-1 with TRBJ1-3; D call uncertain. The CDR3 loop spans 15 amino acids. Germline assignment: CDR1 SGHRS and CDR2 YFSETQ. Between the trimmed V and J ends, which lost 2 bases and 0 bases, there was a span of 9 bases. The CDR3 nucleotides are TGCGCCAGCAGCTTTGGGAGCTCCTCTGGAAACACCATATATTTT. Protein product: CASSFGSSSGNTIYF.

This clone occurred once. The rearrangement uses TRBV9 and TRBJ2-3, with unresolved D. This CDR3 has 15 amino acids. Germline V gives CDR1 SGDLS, CDR2 YYNGEE. V lost 4 bases to trimming and J lost 4 bases, with 16 bases between them. The CDR3 nucleotides read TGTGCCAGCAGCCCCCTAGGTGAGAGTGCAGATACGCAGTATTTT. This encodes CASSPLGESADTQYF. The variable domain in full, with the rest retrieved from reference TRBV9 and TRBJ2-3, is DSGVTQTPKHLITATGQRVTLRCSPRSGDLSVYWYQQSLDQGLQFLIQYYNGEERAKGNILERFSAQQFPDLHSELNLSSLELGDSALYFCASSPLGESADTQYFGPGTRLTVL.

In nucleotides, the CDR3 is TGTGCCAGCTCAACCCGGGTTACAAATGAAAAACTGTTTTTT. It specifies CASSTRVTNEKLFF. The J gene is TRBJ1-4, the V gene TRBV18, with D unresolved. The germline V gene encodes CDR1 KGHSH and CDR2 LQKENI. The CDR3 consists of 14 residues. Trimming left V 5 bases short and J 5 bases short, with 12 bases between.

For the CDR3, the DNA is TGTGCCAGCAGAACACAGGGGGCGGTTTCACCCCTCCACTTT. Translation: CASRTQGAVSPLHF. The V call is TRBV6-5, the J call TRBJ1-6; 9 bases agree with TRBD1. The CDR3 is 14 residues long. Germline-derived CDR1 and CDR2 are MNHEY and SVGAGI. After removal of 6 bases from V and 9 bases from J, the junction contained 6 bases not matched to a gene.

This clone has just one count. The rearrangement links TRBV7-6 to TRBJ1-5, with no clear D. Trimming stripped 0 bases from V and 3 bases from J, with 12 bases between. This CDR3 contains 16 residues. Germline CDR1 SGHVS, CDR2 FNYEAQ. The CDR3 DNA is TGTGCCAGCAGCTTAGCGCGGGGAAATTTCAATCAGCCCCAGCATTTT. It yields the protein CASSLARGNFNQPQHF.

The V and J genes are TRBV27 and TRBJ1-4; possibly TRBD1 for D (5 bases). The CDR3 totals 16 residues. The V gene's germline CDR1 is MNHEY and CDR2 SMNVEV (reference sequence). The V end was cut by 0 bases, the J end by 7 bases, with 15 bases between. DNA for the CDR3: TGTGCCAGCAGTTTATCGAGTGGGGGGATGGGTGAAAAACTGTTTTTT. This translates into CASSLSSGGMGEKLFF.

The chain combines TRBV9 with TRBJ1-4; D is ambiguous. Germline CDR1 reads SGDLS; CDR2 reads YYNGEE. The V and J ends lost 3 bases and 10 bases respectively, with 13 bases between them. CDR3 length: 13 residues. The CDR3 loop is CASSDSSRGKLFF. The CDR3 coding sequence is TGTGCCAGCAGCGACAGTAGCCGGGGAAAACTGTTTTTT.

The chain joins TRBV5-1 to TRBJ2-1, with D uncertain. The V end lost 1 base, the J end lost 0 bases, and 5 bases lay between the germline ends. The CDR3 covers 14 residues. The germline V gene encodes CDR1 SGHRS and CDR2 YFSETQ. The CDR3 nucleotides read TGCGCCAGCAGCTTGCGTAGCTCCTACAATGAGCAGTTCTTC. The encoded protein is CASSLRSSYNEQFF.

This sequence joins TRBV19 and TRBJ1-5; the D gene is possibly TRBD1 (6 bases). The V gene lost 8 bases and the J gene lost 10 bases, with 21 bases spanning the gap. The CDR3 consists of 14 residues. Germline assignment: CDR1 LNHDA and CDR2 SQIVND (reference sequence). CDR3: CASQEGRDIGPQHF. The DNA of the CDR3 is TGTGCCAGTCAGGAGGGGAGGGACATTGGACCCCAGCATTTT.

The chain joins TRBV14 to TRBJ2-3; 8 bases agree with TRBD2. The trim removed 1 base at V and 2 bases at J, leaving 5 bases unmatched. This CDR3 has 16 residues. Germline CDR1 and CDR2: SGHDN and FVKESK. The DNA for the CDR3 is TGTGCCAGCAGCCAAGTCCGGGGGGGGCCCACAGATACGCAGTATTTT. Amino acids: CASSQVRGGPTDTQYF.

The sample holds a few counts of this clone. The chain is built from TRBV7-9 and TRBJ2-2; 7 bases line up with TRBD1. The ends lost 1 base at V and 2 bases at J; junction bases unmatched: 4. This CDR3 has 16 amino acids. Germline-derived CDR1 and CDR2 are SEHNR and FQNEAQ (reference sequence). The chain's CDR3 is CASSLVQGVNTGELFF. The CDR3 DNA reads as TGTGCCAGCAGCTTAGTCCAGGGGGTAAACACCGGGGAGCTGTTTTTT.

The chain has TRBV27 and TRBJ1-4, with D tentatively TRBD1 (5 bases). This CDR3 comprises 14 residues. With 2 bases removed from V and 4 bases from J, the gap between germline ends came to 8 bases. Germline V gives CDR1 MNHEY, CDR2 SMNVEV (reference sequence). The CDR3 region is CASSLLGLNEKLFF. The CDR3, as DNA: TGTGCCAGCAGTTTACTGGGACTTAATGAAAAACTGTTTTTT.

J is TRBJ2-3 and V is TRBV19, with 11 bases aligning to TRBD2. Germline V CDR1 and CDR2: LNHDA, SQIVND (reference sequence). The V and J ends lost 10 bases and 2 bases, in that order; junction bases with no gene match: 11. The CDR3 length is 16 residues. DNA for the CDR3: TGTGCCACCCAACCCACTAGCGGGAGAATCACAGATACGCAGTATTTT. Its translation is CATQPTSGRITDTQYF.

In this sample, this clone turned up a few times. The chain is built from TRBV9 and TRBJ2-3; 7 bases are shared with TRBD1. Germline values: CDR1 SGDLS, CDR2 YYNGEE. This CDR3 has 14 amino acids. The V segment lost 3 bases and the J segment 2 bases; nucleotides outside the gene matches: 3. Here the CDR3 DNA reads TGTGCCAGCAGCGCGGGACAGTACACAGATACGCAGTATTTT. Its protein is CASSAGQYTDTQYF.

V is TRBV5-6 and J is TRBJ2-5; no clear D gene. Trimming cost V 1 base and J 1 base, with 8 bases left between them. In germline, CDR1 is SGHDT, CDR2 YYEEEE. The CDR3 sequence is 14 residues long. CDR3 coding DNA: TGTGCCAGCAGCTTGCAGGTCCTCCAAGAGACCCAGTACTTC. It encodes CASSLQVLQETQYF. The variable domain in full, completed from reference TRBV5-6 and TRBJ2-5, reads DAGVTQSPTHLIKTRGQQVTLRCSPKSGHDTVSWYQQALGQGPQFIFQYYEEEERQRGNFPDRFSGHQFPNYSSELNVNALLLGDSALYLCASSLQVLQETQYFGPGTRLLVL.

J is TRBJ1-1 and V is TRBV30; D is possibly TRBD1 (5 bases). This CDR3 is built from 14 residues. Germline V gives CDR1 GTSNPN, CDR2 SVGIG (reference sequence). V was clipped by 4 bases and J by 1 base, with 13 bases between them. The CDR3 nucleotides are TGTGCCTGGACTAGGAGGGGCCCGAACACTGAAGCTTTCTTT. It yields the protein CAWTRRGPNTEAFF.

This chain uses TRBV3-1 (or the pseudogene TRBV3-2) with TRBJ2-1, with TRBD2 identical over 10 bases. The CDR3 contains 16 residues. The germline CDR1 and CDR2 sequences are LGHDT and YNNKEL (reference sequence). V gave up 6 bases and J gave up 4 bases; unmatched junction bases: 9. CDR3 bases: TGTGCCAGCAGACGGAGTAGCGGGGGGCTGTACAATGAGCAGTTCTTC. This gives the protein CASRRSSGGLYNEQFF.

The gene calls are TRBV28 and TRBJ2-7; D is undetermined. The CDR3 contains 12 residues. V was pared by 5 bases and J by 6 bases, with 11 bases between. CDR1 and CDR2 from the germline V gene are MDHEN and SYDVKM. Written as DNA, the CDR3 is TGTGCCAGCAGTATCTCGTACGGCGAGCAGTACGTC. It translates to CASSISYGEQYV.

This chain uses TRBV2 with TRBJ1-5; tentative D call: TRBD1 (6 bases). The CDR3 extends over 16 amino acids. V was pared by 2 bases and J by 6 bases, with 17 bases between. The germline V gene has CDR1 SNHLY and CDR2 FYNNEI. Here the CDR3 DNA reads TGTGCCAGCAGTGAAACGTGGCAGGGGTTAGGTCAGCCCCAGCATTTT. Its translation: CASSETWQGLGQPQHF.

V gene TRBV29-1 combines with J gene TRBJ1-3, with TRBD1 as a possible D gene (6 bases). V shed 8 bases and J shed 3 bases, with 11 bases lying between them. This CDR3 spans 12 amino acids. From germline, CDR1 is SQVTM and CDR2 ANQGSEA. CDR3 DNA sequence: TGCAGCACGGGGGCGGATGGAAACACCATATATTTT. Translation: CSTGADGNTIYF. Variable domain in full (rest from reference TRBV29-1 and TRBJ1-3): SAVISQKPSRDICQRGTSLTIQCQVDSQVTMMFWYRQQPGQSLTLIATANQGSEATYESGFVIDKFPISRPNLTFSTLTVSNMSPEDSSIYLCSTGADGNTIYFGEGSWLTVV.

The V gene is TRBV19, the J gene TRBJ2-1; TRBD1 matches 8 bases. V was clipped by 6 bases and J by 1 base; unmatched bases: 2. There are 14 residues in the CDR3. Germline CDR1 is LNHDA and CDR2 is SQIVND (reference sequence). The CDR3 region is CASRGTGSYNEQFF. The CDR3 bases are TGTGCCAGTAGAGGGACAGGATCCTACAATGAGCAGTTCTTC.

The chain couples TRBV19 to TRBJ2-2, with D possibly TRBD1 on 6 matching bases. This CDR3 has 15 residues. V dropped 3 bases and J dropped 6 bases, with 14 bases sitting between them. The V gene's germline CDR1 is LNHDA and CDR2 SQIVND (reference sequence). CDR3 DNA sequence: TGTGCCAGTAGTATGTTGGGGGCCGATTCCGGGGAGCTGTTTTTT. This codes for CASSMLGADSGELFF.

This chain joins TRBV28 and TRBJ2-3, with 9 bases that match TRBD1. CDR1 and CDR2 (germline): MDHEN, SYDVKM. Trimming at V came to 5 bases and at J to 3 bases, leaving 6 bases not matched to a gene. The CDR3 contains 15 residues. CDR3 loop: CASSPTGGTTDTQYF. The CDR3 region has the DNA TGTGCCAGCAGTCCAACAGGGGGCACTACAGATACGCAGTATTTT.

The chain has TRBV7-2 and TRBJ1-2, with TRBD1 identical over 7 bases. The CDR3 runs 12 residues. V lost 4 bases and J lost 8; bases outside the gene matches: 4. Germline V CDR1 and CDR2: SGHTA, FQGNSA. In DNA, the CDR3 is TGTGCCAGCAGCTCTAACAGGGGAGGCTACACCTTC. Translating it yields CASSSNRGGYTF.

The rearrangement uses TRBV5-1 and TRBJ2-2; TRBD2 matches at 8 bases. The CDR3 sequence is 20 residues long. The V gene's germline CDR1 is SGHRS and CDR2 YFSETQ. The ends lost 1 base at V and 9 bases at J; junction bases unmatched: 23. In DNA form, the CDR3 reads TGCGCCAGCAGCTTGTCCCCAACGAGTGATCGGGGAGTAGCGGGACGGGAGCTGTTTTTT. Translating gives CASSLSPTSDRGVAGRELFF.

This clone was seen a few times. CDR3 in amino acids: CASSDKRNTGELFF. As DNA, the CDR3 is TGCGCCAGCAGTGATAAGCGGAACACCGGGGAGCTGTTTTTT. The chain links TRBV10-1 to TRBJ2-2; D is ambiguous. V lost 3 bases and J 1 base, leaving 6 bases between the germline ends. The CDR3 runs 14 residues. Per germline, CDR1 WNHNN and CDR2 SYGVQD (reference sequence).

This clone has more than one count but fewer than ten. V usage is TRBV5-1 and J usage is TRBJ1-3; 7 bases map to TRBD1. The CDR3 covers 18 residues. J gave up 0 bases and V 3 bases, and 12 bases lay outside the gene matches. CDR1 is SGHRS and CDR2 is YFSETQ in the germline V gene. Here the CDR3 reads CASSSGLRGISSGNTIYF. CDR3 in DNA: TGCGCCAGCAGCTCGGGCCTCAGGGGGATATCCTCTGGAAACACCATATATTTT.

The chain has TRBV5-5 and TRBJ2-3; 9 nucleotides agree with TRBD1. The CDR3 totals 16 residues. Per germline, CDR1 SGHKS and CDR2 YYEKEE (reference sequence). Losses at the gene ends were 0 bases for V and 2 bases for J; bases not matched to a gene: 4. CDR3 sequence reads: CASSLVQGALTDTQYF. The CDR3 DNA sequence: TGTGCCAGCAGCTTGGTACAGGGGGCGCTCACAGATACGCAGTATTTT.

The chain carries TRBV7-9 and TRBJ2-3, with D possibly being TRBD2 (6 bases). Trimming took off 8 bases at V and 6 bases at J, with 12 bases between the two ends. Germline V gene lookup returns CDR1 SEHNR and CDR2 FQNEAQ (reference sequence). The CDR3 is made up of 12 amino acids. CDR3: CASGGSSDTQYF. CDR3 nucleotide sequence: TGTGCCAGCGGAGGGTCTTCCGATACGCAGTATTTT.

J is TRBJ1-4 and V is TRBV2, with D possibly matching TRBD1 (6 bases). Germline V gene sequence: CDR1 SNHLY, CDR2 FYNNEI. V gave up 2 bases and J gave up 5 bases, with 12 bases separating them. This CDR3 region has 15 residues. CDR3 in DNA: TGTGCCAGCAGTGAATTGGGGACATACAATGAAAAACTGTTTTTT. This sequence encodes CASSELGTYNEKLFF.

V is TRBV6-5 and J is TRBJ2-2; 8 nucleotides match TRBD2. The ends lost 7 bases at V and 4 bases at J; junction bases unmatched: 5. The CDR3 is 14 amino acids. Germline V gene lookup returns CDR1 MNHEY and CDR2 SVGAGI. The CDR3 loop is CASTGLAFTGELFF. The CDR3 DNA reads TGTGCCAGCACCGGACTAGCTTTCACCGGGGAGCTGTTTTTT.

The chain employs TRBV11-2 and TRBJ1-5, with 7 bases lining up with TRBD1. This CDR3 spans 17 amino acids. Germline V gene lookup returns CDR1 SGHAT and CDR2 FQNNGV. The junction had 12 bases not matched to a gene; V was cut back by 5 bases and J by 2 bases. The CDR3 loop is CASSPRPETGGNQPQHF. CDR3 DNA: TGTGCCAGCAGCCCGAGACCCGAAACAGGGGGCAATCAGCCCCAGCATTTT.